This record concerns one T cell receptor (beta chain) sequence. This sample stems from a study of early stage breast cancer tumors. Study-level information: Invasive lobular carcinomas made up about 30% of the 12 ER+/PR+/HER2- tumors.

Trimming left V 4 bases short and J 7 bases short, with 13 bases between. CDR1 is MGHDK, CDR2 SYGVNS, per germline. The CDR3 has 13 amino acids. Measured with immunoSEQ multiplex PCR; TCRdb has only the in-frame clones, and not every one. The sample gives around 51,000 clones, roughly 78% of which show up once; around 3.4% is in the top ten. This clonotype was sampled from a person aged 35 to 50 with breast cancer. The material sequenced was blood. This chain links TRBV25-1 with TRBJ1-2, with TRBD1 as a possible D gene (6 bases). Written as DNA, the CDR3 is TGTGCCAGCAGTGGCTGGGGGCTTCGTGGCTACACCTTC. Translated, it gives CASSGWGLRGYTF.